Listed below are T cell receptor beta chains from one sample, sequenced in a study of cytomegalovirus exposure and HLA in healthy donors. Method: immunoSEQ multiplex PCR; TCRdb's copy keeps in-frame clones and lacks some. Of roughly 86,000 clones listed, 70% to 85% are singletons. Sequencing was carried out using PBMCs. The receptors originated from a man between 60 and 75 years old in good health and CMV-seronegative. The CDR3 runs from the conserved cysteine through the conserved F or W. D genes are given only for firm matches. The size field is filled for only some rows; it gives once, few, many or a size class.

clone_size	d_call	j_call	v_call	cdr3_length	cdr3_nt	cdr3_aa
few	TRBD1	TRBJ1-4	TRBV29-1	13	TGCAGCGTGCGACAGGGCCGGGAGGAAAAACTGTTTTTT	CSVRQGREEKLFF
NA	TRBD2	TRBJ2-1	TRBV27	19	TGTGCCAGCAGTTTCACCGGACTAGCGGGAGGGGGGTCCTACAATGAGCAGTTCTTC	CASSFTGLAGGGSYNEQFF
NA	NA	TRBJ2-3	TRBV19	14	TGTGCCAGTAGTCCAGCGGCGGACACAGATACGCAGTATTTT	CASSPAADTDTQYF
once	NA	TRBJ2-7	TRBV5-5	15	TGTGCCAGCAGCCCCGGGCAGGGGAGCTCCTACGAGCAGTACTTC	CASSPGQGSSYEQYF
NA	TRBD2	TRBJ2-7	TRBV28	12	TGTGCCAGCAGTTTAATGCGGGGGGAGCAGTACTTC	CASSLMRGEQYF
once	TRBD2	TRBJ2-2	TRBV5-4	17	TGTGCCAGCAGCTCCCCCGAGGGGCGGGGGGGCGACGGGGAGCTGTTTTTT	CASSSPEGRGGDGELFF
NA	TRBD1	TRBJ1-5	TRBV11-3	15	TGTGCCAGCAGCTCGACAGGGGGCGCCGATCAGCCCCAGCATTTT	CASSSTGGADQPQHF
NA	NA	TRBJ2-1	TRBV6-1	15	TGTGCCAGCAGTGAAGGAAGGTCAGGTAACAATGAGCAGTTCTTC	CASSEGRSGNNEQFF
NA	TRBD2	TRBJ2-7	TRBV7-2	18	TGTGCCAGCAGCCTACGCGTAGGTCCGGGACTAGATTCCTACGAGCAGTACTTC	CASSLRVGPGLDSYEQYF
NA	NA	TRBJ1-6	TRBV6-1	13	TGTGCCAGCAGGTCAGGGGTTGGATCACCCCTCCACTTT	CASRSGVGSPLHF
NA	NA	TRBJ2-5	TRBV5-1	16	TGCGCCAGCAGCTTGAATTTTGCAGGGAATCAAGAGACCCAGTACTTC	CASSLNFAGNQETQYF
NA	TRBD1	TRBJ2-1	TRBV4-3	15	TGCGCCAGCAGCCAAGGAGACAGGGGCTACAATGAGCAGTTCTTC	CASSQGDRGYNEQFF
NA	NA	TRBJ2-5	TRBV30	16	TGTGCCTGGAGTCCTGGTGTCGGGGTCAGCGGAGAGACCCAGTACTTC	CAWSPGVGVSGETQYF
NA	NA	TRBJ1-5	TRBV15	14	TGTGCCACCAGCAGAGATTTGACACCTCAGCCCCAGCATTTT	CATSRDLTPQPQHF
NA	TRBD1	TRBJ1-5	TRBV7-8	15	TGTGCCAGCAGCCCCCGACAGGGCCCCGAATTGCCCCAGCATTTT	CASSPRQGPELPQHF
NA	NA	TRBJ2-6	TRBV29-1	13	TGCAGCGTTGGGACATCTGGGGCCAACGTCCTGACTTTC	CSVGTSGANVLTF
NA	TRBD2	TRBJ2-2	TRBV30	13	TGTGCCTGGGCCCGGGGGGTCGGGGGGGAGCTGTTTTTT	CAWARGVGGELFF
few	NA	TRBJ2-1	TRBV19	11	TGTGCCAGTAGGCAGGGTGGTGAGCAGTTCTTC	CASRQGGEQFF
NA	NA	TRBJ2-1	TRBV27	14	TGTGCCAGCAGTAGCGGTATTGCCTACAATGAGCAGTTCTTC	CASSSGIAYNEQFF
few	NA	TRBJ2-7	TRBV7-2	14	TGTGCCAGCAGCTTAAGAGGGACTCCCTACGAGCAGTACTTC	CASSLRGTPYEQYF
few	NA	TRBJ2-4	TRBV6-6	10	TGTGCCAGCGCGGCGAATTTCCGGTACTTC	CASAANFRYF
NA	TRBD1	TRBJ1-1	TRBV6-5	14	TGTGCCAGCAGACGACAGGGATCGAACACTGAAGCTTTCTTT	CASRRQGSNTEAFF
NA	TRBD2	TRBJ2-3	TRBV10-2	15	TGCGCCAGCACCTGGACTAGCGGGACTACAGATACGCAGTATTTT	CASTWTSGTTDTQYF
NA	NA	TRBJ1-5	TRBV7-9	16	TGTGCCAGCAGCTTAGGGACACCCAATAGCAATCAGCCCCAGCATTTT	CASSLGTPNSNQPQHF
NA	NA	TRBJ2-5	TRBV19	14	TGTGCCAGTTATCGCGGAGGGAGGTTTGAGACCCAGTACTTC	CASYRGGRFETQYF
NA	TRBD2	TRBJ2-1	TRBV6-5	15	TGTGCCAGCAGTCGGTCTAGCGGAGCCTACAATGAGCAGTTCTTC	CASSRSSGAYNEQFF
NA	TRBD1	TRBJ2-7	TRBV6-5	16	TGTGCCAGCAGTTACTTCTCTGGGACAGGGCCTTACGAGCAGTACTTC	CASSYFSGTGPYEQYF